These 32 T cell receptor beta chains were all obtained from the same sample, sequenced in a study of radiation and T cells in renal cell carcinoma (dated by TCRdb to 2020 to 2021). In light of the paper, this sample's time point label describes: blood 2 weeks post-SBRT. The meaning of the sample's treatment or condition label: 15 Gy SBRT to primary tumor, nephrectomy 4 weeks later. Library preparation employed the immunoSEQ multiplex PCR assay. TCRdb took this table from immuneACCESS and kept in-frame rearrangements with V and J called. Such tables lack part of the clones; where checked against another copy, unresolved V genes explain under half of the gap, and the rest is unexplained. Within this sample are tens of thousands of clones, with 86% of them counted one time only. Of the sample, 20% to 25% is held by the ten largest clones. Sequences were derived from blood, sampled from a patient whose treatment included radiotherapy and nephrectomy. All receptors come from a woman in her 50s with renal cell carcinoma.

The CDR3 protein is CASSISFPPTGLFF. In nucleotides, the CDR3 is TGTGCCAGCAGCATATCTTTTCCGCCGACGGGGCTGTTTTTT. The J gene is TRBJ1-4, the V gene TRBV7-8, with D uncertain. Trimming stripped 5 bases from V and 14 bases from J, with 21 bases between. The CDR3 consists of 14 residues. In germline, CDR1 is SGHVS, CDR2 FQNEAQ.

This clone was detected a few times. The V gene is TRBV7-9, the J gene TRBJ2-5; D may correspond to TRBD1 or TRBD2 (5 bases each). The ends were cut back, 8 bases at V and 3 bases at J, with 13 bases in the middle. The CDR3 has 13 residues. Germline CDR1 SEHNR, CDR2 FQNEAQ (reference sequence). This CDR3 is CASRGQGEETQYF. CDR3 coding DNA: TGTGCCAGCCGAGGGCAGGGAGAAGAGACCCAGTACTTC.

V usage is TRBV19 and J usage is TRBJ2-3, with D possibly being TRBD1 (5 bases). The CDR3 contains 16 residues. Trimming pared 1 base from V and 0 bases from J, leaving 11 bases between. Per germline, CDR1 LNHDA and CDR2 SQIVND (reference sequence). CDR3 region: CASSIVHRPSTDTQYF. CDR3 DNA sequence: TGTGCCAGTAGTATAGTTCACAGGCCGAGCACAGATACGCAGTATTTT.

This clone has just a few counts. The chain is built from TRBV5-6 and TRBJ1-5; no clear D gene. CDR1 and CDR2 (germline): SGHDT, YYEEEE. The CDR3 is 15 residues long. V lost 2 bases and J 0 bases, leaving 9 bases between the germline ends. The CDR3 here is CASSLGGYSNQPQHF. The CDR3, as DNA: TGTGCCAGCAGCTTAGGTGGGTATAGCAATCAGCCCCAGCATTTT. The variable domain in full, completed from reference TRBV5-6 and TRBJ1-5, reads DAGVTQSPTHLIKTRGQQVTLRCSPKSGHDTVSWYQQALGQGPQFIFQYYEEEERQRGNFPDRFSGHQFPNYSSELNVNALLLGDSALYLCASSLGGYSNQPQHFGDGTRLSIL.

This chain connects TRBV5-1 to TRBJ1-1, with TRBD1 as a possible D gene (6 bases). Germline lookup yields CDR1 SGHRS and CDR2 YFSETQ. There are 14 residues in the CDR3. V lost 5 bases and J lost 4, with 15 bases in between. CDR3 region: CASSVGTGSTEAFF. The DNA for the CDR3 is TGCGCCAGCAGTGTAGGAACAGGGAGCACTGAAGCTTTCTTT.

The V and J genes are TRBV5-4 and TRBJ2-1; 7 positions match TRBD1. Losses at the gene ends were 5 bases for V and 4 bases for J; bases not matched to a gene: 6. The CDR3 runs to 14 residues. CDR1 is SGHNT and CDR2 is YYREEE in the germline V gene (reference sequence). This CDR3 reads CASSNRDRYNEQFF. Here the CDR3 DNA reads TGTGCCAGCAGTAACCGGGACAGATACAATGAGCAGTTCTTC.

The chain has TRBV11-2 and TRBJ2-7, with D unclear. Per germline, CDR1 SGHAT and CDR2 FQNNGV. The CDR3 loop spans 13 amino acids. The V gene lost 3 bases and the J gene lost 4 bases, with 10 bases spanning the gap. CDR3: CASSLSARYEQYF. DNA of the CDR3: TGTGCCAGCAGCTTGAGCGCCAGATACGAGCAGTACTTC.

The table lists this clone with a few counts. The chain is built from TRBV4-3 and TRBJ1-1; D unclear. V lost 0 bases, J lost 0 bases, and 11 bases lay in between. In germline, CDR1 is LGHNA, CDR2 YSLEER. CDR3 size: 16 residues. CDR3 protein: CASSQDPGKMNTEAFF. In DNA, the CDR3 is TGCGCCAGCAGCCAAGATCCTGGGAAAATGAACACTGAAGCTTTCTTT.

This chain links TRBV11-3 with TRBJ2-2; TRBD1 matches 10 bases. CDR3 length equals 15 residues. V dropped 5 bases and J dropped 5; count of bases not matched to a gene: 5. CDR1 SGHNT and CDR2 YENEEA come from the germline V gene. CDR3 coding DNA: TGTGCCAGCAGCCCAGGACAGGGGGAGACCGGGGAGCTGTTTTTT. Translated, it gives CASSPGQGETGELFF.

The genes are TRBV19 and TRBJ1-2, with no clear D. Between the trimmed V and J ends, which lost 4 bases and 4 bases, there was a span of 7 bases. Looked up from germline, CDR1 is LNHDA and CDR2 is SQIVND (reference sequence). CDR3 length equals 12 residues. The CDR3 coding sequence is TGTGCCAGTAGTAAGGGCCGCTATGGCTACACCTTC. Protein sequence: CASSKGRYGYTF.

The chain carries TRBV19 and TRBJ1-1, with TRBD1 as a possible D gene (5 bases). The CDR3 spans 16 residues. The V gene's germline CDR1 is LNHDA and CDR2 SQIVND (reference sequence). V lost 3 bases to trimming and J lost 1 base, with 15 bases between them. CDR3 DNA: TGTGCCAGTAGTATCGTCGCAGGGTTGGGGAACACTGAAGCTTTCTTT. Amino acid sequence: CASSIVAGLGNTEAFF.

This clone was recorded a few times. The chain is built from TRBV11-2 and TRBJ1-2; D gene unclear. CDR3 size: 15 residues. The germline gives CDR1 SGHAT, CDR2 FQNNGV. Trimming left V 5 bases short and J 3 bases short, with 16 bases between. CDR3 residues: CASSHGISKDYGYTF. The CDR3 DNA reads as TGTGCCAGCAGCCATGGGATTTCTAAGGACTATGGCTACACCTTC.

This chain joins TRBV4-1 and TRBJ2-7, with 7 bases aligning to TRBD1. Germline lookup yields CDR1 MGHRA and CDR2 YSYEKL. The CDR3 spans 14 residues. The V gene end was trimmed by 1 base and the J gene end by 11 bases; junction bases not matched to a gene: 11. CDR3 region: CASSQGDRARQEYF. In DNA form, the CDR3 reads TGCGCCAGCAGCCAAGGAGACAGGGCGCGCCAGGAGTACTTC.

V gene TRBV18 combines with J gene TRBJ1-1, with D tentatively TRBD1 (5 bases). Germline V gene data show CDR1 as KGHSH and CDR2 as LQKENI. The CDR3 runs 15 residues. V was shortened by 1 base and J by 4 bases, with 13 bases between the two germline ends. The CDR3 DNA is TGTGCCAGCTCACCACAGCAGGGAAGGGGCACTGAAGCTTTCTTT. Its translation is CASSPQQGRGTEAFF.

The V and J genes are TRBV7-3 and TRBJ2-5; D remains ambiguous. Germline CDR1 reads SGHTA; CDR2 reads FQGTGA. CDR3 length equals 13 residues. Trimming removed 6 bases from V and 4 bases from J, with 12 bases in between. DNA for the CDR3: TGTGCCAGCAGGAAGGGCGATGGAGAGACCCAGTACTTC. Translating gives CASRKGDGETQYF.

This clone rates as medium-sized. CDR3 coding DNA: TGTGCCAGCAGCTTAGGGGCTAGCGGGCTCCTCACAGATACGCAGTATTTT. This encodes CASSLGASGLLTDTQYF. V and J are TRBV11-2 and TRBJ2-3; 8 positions agree with TRBD2. V was clipped by 1 base and J by 2 bases; unmatched bases: 8. CDR1 SGHAT and CDR2 FQNNGV come from the germline V gene. This CDR3 has 17 residues.

This sequence joins TRBV9 and TRBJ1-4; 7 bases align to TRBD1. Losses at the gene ends were 4 bases for V and 5 bases for J; bases not matched to a gene: 2. Germline lookup yields CDR1 SGDLS and CDR2 YYNGEE. The CDR3 spans 13 residues. The CDR3 nucleotides are TGTGCCAGCAGCAGGGGGCCCAATGAAAAACTGTTTTTT. Translation: CASSRGPNEKLFF.

V is TRBV30 and J is TRBJ1-4; 7 bases agree with TRBD1. CDR1 is GTSNPN, CDR2 SVGIG, per germline (reference sequence). With V trimmed by 5 bases and J by 4 bases, 4 bases remained unmatched. The CDR3 is made up of 13 amino acids. The CDR3 spells CAWGRDSNEKLFF. CDR3 in DNA: TGTGCCTGGGGGAGGGACAGTAATGAAAAACTGTTTTTT.

J is TRBJ2-3 and V is TRBV9; 8 nucleotides align to TRBD2. V trimming: 0 bases; J trimming: 2 bases; junction bases outside the gene matches: 2. CDR1 and CDR2 from the germline V gene are SGDLS and YYNGEE. The CDR3 sequence is 15 residues long. CDR3 bases: TGTGCCAGCAGCGTAGGCGGGGGGAACACAGATACGCAGTATTTT. Translating gives CASSVGGGNTDTQYF.

The rearrangement joins TRBV6-5 to TRBJ2-7, with 9 bases fitting TRBD1. The CDR3 covers 15 residues. Trimming took 6 bases from V and 1 from J; bases not matched to a gene: 7. Per the germline V gene, CDR1 is MNHEY and CDR2 is SVGAGI. The CDR3 region is CASSRGQGSSYEQYF. Written as DNA, the CDR3 is TGTGCCAGCAGCCGCGGACAGGGGAGTTCCTACGAGCAGTACTTC.

The chain recombines TRBV11-2 with TRBJ2-6; TRBD2 aligns across 11 bases. Germline V gene data show CDR1 as SGHAT and CDR2 as FQNNGV. V gave up 5 bases and J gave up 0 bases; unmatched junction bases: 9. The CDR3 has 19 amino acids. The CDR3 sequence: CASSRQGLAGDSGANVLTF. The DNA for the CDR3 is TGTGCCAGCAGCCGACAAGGACTAGCGGGCGACTCTGGGGCCAACGTCCTGACTTTC. Looking up the rest from reference TRBV11-2 and TRBJ2-6 gives the full variable domain: EAGVAQSPRYKIIEKRQSVAFWCNPISGHATLYWYQQILGQGPKLLIQFQNNGVVDDSQLPKDRFSAERLKGVDSTLKIQPAKLEDSAVYLCASSRQGLAGDSGANVLTFGAGSRLTVL.

This clone was observed a few times. The chain joins TRBV18 to TRBJ1-1; D call uncertain. V was shortened by 4 bases and J by 1 base, with 4 bases between the two germline ends. Germline V gene sequence: CDR1 KGHSH, CDR2 LQKENI. This CDR3 contains 12 residues. The CDR3 loop reads CASSQRNTEAFF. The DNA for the CDR3 is TGTGCCAGCTCACAGAGGAACACTGAAGCTTTCTTT.

The rearrangement joins TRBV6-1 to TRBJ1-1, with D possibly being TRBD1 (6 bases). This CDR3 spans 15 amino acids. V shed 7 bases and J shed 4 bases, with 19 bases lying between them. Germline CDR1 reads MNHNS; CDR2 reads SASEGT. The CDR3 is CASIEIQGSGTEAFF. The CDR3 bases are TGTGCCAGCATTGAGATACAGGGCTCGGGCACTGAAGCTTTCTTT.

V is TRBV4-3 and J is TRBJ2-3, with D unresolved. The germline V and J ends were trimmed by 0 bases and 0 bases, with 16 bases remaining between them. The CDR3 loop spans 18 amino acids. The germline V gene encodes CDR1 LGHNA and CDR2 YSLEER. The CDR3 nucleotides read TGCGCCAGCAGCCAAGACCCTCAAGTGGGTTCGAGCACAGATACGCAGTATTTT. Its translation: CASSQDPQVGSSTDTQYF.

This chain joins TRBV19 and TRBJ1-6; TRBD1 is a possible D gene (6 bases). This CDR3 comprises 16 residues. Per germline, CDR1 LNHDA and CDR2 SQIVND (reference sequence). V lost 7 bases to trimming and J lost 8 bases, with 21 bases between them. The CDR3 spells CASTDRLRVEHSPLHF. CDR3 DNA sequence: TGTGCCAGTACGGACAGACTCCGGGTCGAGCATTCACCCCTCCACTTT.

The CDR3 reads CASSYSGSYEQYF. CDR3 DNA: TGTGCCAGCAGTTACTCGGGCAGCTACGAGCAGTACTTC. The chain uses TRBV6-6 and TRBJ2-7; the D is unclear. V lost 0 bases and J 3 bases, leaving 6 bases between the germline ends. Germline lookup yields CDR1 MNHNY and CDR2 SVGAGI (reference sequence). The CDR3 contains 13 residues.

The V call is TRBV19, the J call TRBJ2-7; 10 nucleotides line up with TRBD1. The CDR3 totals 15 residues. V gave up 7 bases and J gave up 2 bases; unmatched junction bases: 8. The V gene's germline CDR1 is LNHDA and CDR2 SQIVND (reference sequence). The CDR3 bases are TGTGCCAGTAAAGTTTGGGGACAGGGGACCTACGAGCAGTACTTC. Its protein is CASKVWGQGTYEQYF.

The CDR3 sequence: CAVVVNEKLFF. The CDR3 DNA reads as TGTGCCGTCGTCGTTAATGAAAAACTGTTTTTT. The chain combines TRBV28 with TRBJ1-4, with D unresolved. Germline V lookup: CDR1 MDHEN, CDR2 SYDVKM. The CDR3 is 11 amino acids. With 11 bases removed from V and 4 bases from J, the gap between germline ends came to 8 bases.

The genes are TRBV5-8 and TRBJ2-2; TRBD2 might be the D (6 bases). V was clipped by 4 bases and J by 4 bases, with 11 bases between them. Germline V gene lookup returns CDR1 SGHTS and CDR2 YDEGEE. This CDR3 region has 14 residues. CDR3 sequence (DNA): TGTGCCAGCAGCCGGGGACTGTTCACCGGGGAGCTGTTTTTT. This codes for CASSRGLFTGELFF.

This clone was recorded a few times. The CDR3 region is CASSPWSGHTEAFF. Here the CDR3 DNA reads TGTGCCAGCAGCCCATGGTCAGGCCACACTGAAGCTTTCTTT. The genes are TRBV11-2 and TRBJ1-1; D is undetermined. The germline V gene has CDR1 SGHAT and CDR2 FQNNGV. V lost 5 bases, J lost 3 bases, and 13 bases lay in between. CDR3 length: 14 amino acids.

The rearrangement joins TRBV7-9 to TRBJ1-1, with D uncertain. The CDR3 runs 13 residues. CDR1 and CDR2 from the germline V gene are SEHNR and FQNEAQ (reference sequence). Trimming stripped 1 base from V and 11 bases from J, with 14 bases between. The CDR3 DNA follows: TGTGCCAGCAGCTTAGGGGAGGAGGATGCGGCTTTCTTT. Translation: CASSLGEEDAAFF.

J is TRBJ1-2 and V is TRBV2; 7 nucleotides line up with TRBD1. Germline CDR1 and CDR2: SNHLY and FYNNEI. This CDR3 is 14 amino acids long. J was trimmed by 8 bases and V by 6 bases; bases with no gene match: 12. CDR3 loop: CASSPTRTGPGYTF. The DNA of the CDR3 is TGTGCCAGCAGCCCGACTCGGACAGGTCCAGGCTACACCTTC. The complete variable domain, with remaining parts taken from reference TRBV2 and TRBJ1-2, reads EPEVTQTPSHQVTQMGQEVILRCVPISNHLYFYWYRQILGQKVEFLVSFYNNEISEKSEIFDDQFSVERPDGSNFTLKIRSTKLEDSAMYFCASSPTRTGPGYTFGSGTRLTVV.